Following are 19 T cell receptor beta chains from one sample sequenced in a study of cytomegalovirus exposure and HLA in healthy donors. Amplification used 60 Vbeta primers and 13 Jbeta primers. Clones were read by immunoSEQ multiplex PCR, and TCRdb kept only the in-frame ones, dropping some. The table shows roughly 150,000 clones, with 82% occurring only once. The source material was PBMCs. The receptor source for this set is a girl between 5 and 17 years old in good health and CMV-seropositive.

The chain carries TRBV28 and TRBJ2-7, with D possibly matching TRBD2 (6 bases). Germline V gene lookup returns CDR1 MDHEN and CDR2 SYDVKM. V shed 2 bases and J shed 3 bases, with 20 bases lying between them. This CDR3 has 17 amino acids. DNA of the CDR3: TGTGCCAGCAGTTTACACCGACTAGGAAGGAGCGGCTACGAGCAGTACTTC. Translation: CASSLHRLGRSGYEQYF.

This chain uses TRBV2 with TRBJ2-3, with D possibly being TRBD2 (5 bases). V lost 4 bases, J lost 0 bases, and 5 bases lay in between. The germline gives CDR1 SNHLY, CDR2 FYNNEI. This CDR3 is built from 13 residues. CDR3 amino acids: CASSAGSTDTQYF. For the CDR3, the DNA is TGTGCCAGCAGTGCGGGAAGCACAGATACGCAGTATTTT.

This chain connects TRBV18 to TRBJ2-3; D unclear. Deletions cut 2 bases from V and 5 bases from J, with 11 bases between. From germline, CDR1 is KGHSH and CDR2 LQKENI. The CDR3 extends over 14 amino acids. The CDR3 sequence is CASSPLSHGDTQYF. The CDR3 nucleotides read TGTGCCAGCTCACCATTATCCCACGGAGATACGCAGTATTTT. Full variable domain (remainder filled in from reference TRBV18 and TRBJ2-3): NAGVMQNPRHLVRRRGQEARLRCSPMKGHSHVYWYRQLPEEGLKFMVYLQKENIIDESGMPKERFSAEFPKEGPSILRIQQVVRGDSAAYFCASSPLSHGDTQYFGPGTRLTVL.

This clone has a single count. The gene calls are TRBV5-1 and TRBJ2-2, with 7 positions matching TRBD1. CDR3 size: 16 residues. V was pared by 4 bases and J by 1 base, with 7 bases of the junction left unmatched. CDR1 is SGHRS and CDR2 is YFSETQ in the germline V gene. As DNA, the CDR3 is TGCGCCAGCAGCCCGAGGACAGGCCAGAACACCGGGGAGCTGTTTTTT. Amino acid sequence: CASSPRTGQNTGELFF.

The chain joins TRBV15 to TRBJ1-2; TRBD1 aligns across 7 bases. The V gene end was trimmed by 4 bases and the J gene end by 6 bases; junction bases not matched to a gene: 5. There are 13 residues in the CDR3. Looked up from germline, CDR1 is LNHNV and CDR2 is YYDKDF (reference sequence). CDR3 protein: CATSKYGQDGYTF. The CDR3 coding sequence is TGTGCCACCAGCAAATACGGACAGGATGGCTACACCTTC. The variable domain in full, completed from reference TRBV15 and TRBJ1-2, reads DAMVIQNPRYQVTQFGKPVTLSCSQTLNHNVMYWYQQKSSQAPKLLFHYYDKDFNNEADTPDNFQSRRPNTSFCFLDIRSPGLGDTAMYLCATSKYGQDGYTFGSGTRLTVV.

As DNA, the CDR3 is TGTGCCAGCAGCGGGACACGACGGCCCCAGCATTTT. This encodes CASSGTRRPQHF. The chain has TRBV28 and TRBJ1-5, with TRBD1 as a possible D gene (6 bases). The ends were cut back, 6 bases at V and 9 bases at J, with 12 bases in the middle. CDR1 is MDHEN and CDR2 is SYDVKM in the germline V gene. The CDR3 is 12 amino acids.

DNA of the CDR3: TGTGCCAGCGGATCTGGCCTTTCAGCGGGAGGCGAAGAGACCCAGTACTTC. It encodes CASGSGLSAGGEETQYF. V and J are TRBV7-2 and TRBJ2-5; 9 bases map to TRBD2. Germline CDR1 SGHTA, CDR2 FQGNSA. This CDR3 is 17 amino acids long. Trimming at V came to 8 bases and at J to 3 bases, leaving 16 bases not matched to a gene.

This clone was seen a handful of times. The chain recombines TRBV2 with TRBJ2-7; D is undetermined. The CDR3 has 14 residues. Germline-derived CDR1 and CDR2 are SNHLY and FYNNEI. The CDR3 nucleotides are TGTGCTTTTTTCAAGCAGAAGGCGGCATACGAGCAGTACTTC. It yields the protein CAFFKQKAAYEQYF.

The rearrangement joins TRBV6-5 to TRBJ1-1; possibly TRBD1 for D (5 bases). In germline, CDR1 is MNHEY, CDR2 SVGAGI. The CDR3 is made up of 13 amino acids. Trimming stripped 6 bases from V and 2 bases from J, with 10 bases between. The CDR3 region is CASRMTVNTEAFF. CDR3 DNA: TGTGCCAGCAGGATGACAGTTAACACTGAAGCTTTCTTT.

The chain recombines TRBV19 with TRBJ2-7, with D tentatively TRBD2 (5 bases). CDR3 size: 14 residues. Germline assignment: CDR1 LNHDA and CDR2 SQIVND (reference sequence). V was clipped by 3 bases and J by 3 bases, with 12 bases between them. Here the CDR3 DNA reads TGTGCCAGTAGTATTATCGCCGGAGGCTACGAGCAGTACTTC. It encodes CASSIIAGGYEQYF.

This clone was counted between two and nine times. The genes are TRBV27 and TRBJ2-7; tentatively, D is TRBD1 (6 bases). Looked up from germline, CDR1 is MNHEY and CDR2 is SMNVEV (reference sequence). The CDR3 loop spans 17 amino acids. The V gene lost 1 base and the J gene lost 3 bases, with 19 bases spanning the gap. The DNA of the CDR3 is TGTGCCAGCAGTTTATATTTTCGAGAAGGACAGTTCTACGAGCAGTACTTC. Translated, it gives CASSLYFREGQFYEQYF.

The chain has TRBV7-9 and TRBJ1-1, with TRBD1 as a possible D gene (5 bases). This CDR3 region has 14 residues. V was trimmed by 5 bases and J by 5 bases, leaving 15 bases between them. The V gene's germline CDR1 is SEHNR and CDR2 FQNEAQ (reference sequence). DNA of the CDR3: TGTGCCAGCAGCAACAATACTGGGGGGACTGAAGCTTTCTTT. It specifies CASSNNTGGTEAFF.

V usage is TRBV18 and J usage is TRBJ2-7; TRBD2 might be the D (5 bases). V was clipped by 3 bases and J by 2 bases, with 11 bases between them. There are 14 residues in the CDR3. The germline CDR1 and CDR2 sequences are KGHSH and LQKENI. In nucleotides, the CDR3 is TGTGCCAGCTCACCTTCTCAGAGGGCCTACGAGCAGTACTTC. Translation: CASSPSQRAYEQYF.

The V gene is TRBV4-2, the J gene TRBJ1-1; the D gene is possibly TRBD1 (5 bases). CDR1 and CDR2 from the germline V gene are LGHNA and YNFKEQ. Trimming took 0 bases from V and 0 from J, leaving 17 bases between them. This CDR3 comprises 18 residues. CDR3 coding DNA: TGTGCCAGCAGCCAAGATACAGGTCGGGGCGGGGTGAACACTGAAGCTTTCTTT. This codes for CASSQDTGRGGVNTEAFF.

The CDR3 sequence is CASSIATSAWYEQFF. CDR3 coding DNA: TGTGCCAGTAGTATAGCGACTAGCGCCTGGTATGAGCAGTTCTTC. The V call is TRBV19, the J call TRBJ2-1; 8 positions agree with TRBD2. This CDR3 region has 15 residues. V lost 1 base and J lost 8; bases outside the gene matches: 7. Germline values: CDR1 LNHDA, CDR2 SQIVND (reference sequence).

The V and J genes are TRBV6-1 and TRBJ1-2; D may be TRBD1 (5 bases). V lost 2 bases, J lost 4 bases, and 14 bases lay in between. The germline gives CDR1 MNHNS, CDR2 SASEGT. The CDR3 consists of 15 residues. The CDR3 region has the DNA TGTGCCAGCAGTGAAAGGTCAGGGTCTACCTATGGCTACACCTTC. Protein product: CASSERSGSTYGYTF.

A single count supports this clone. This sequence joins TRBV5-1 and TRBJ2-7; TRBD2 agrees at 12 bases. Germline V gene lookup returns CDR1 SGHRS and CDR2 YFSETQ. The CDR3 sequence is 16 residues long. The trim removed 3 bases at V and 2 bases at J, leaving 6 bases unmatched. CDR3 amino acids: CASSSGTSGSPYEQYF. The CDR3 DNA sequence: TGCGCCAGCAGCTCGGGGACTAGCGGGTCCCCCTACGAGCAGTACTTC.

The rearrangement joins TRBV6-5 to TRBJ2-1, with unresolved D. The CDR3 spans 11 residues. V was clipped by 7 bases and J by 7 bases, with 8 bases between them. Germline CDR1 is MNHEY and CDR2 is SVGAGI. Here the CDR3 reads CASKRRNEQFF. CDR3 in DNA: TGTGCCAGCAAACGTCGGAATGAGCAGTTCTTC.

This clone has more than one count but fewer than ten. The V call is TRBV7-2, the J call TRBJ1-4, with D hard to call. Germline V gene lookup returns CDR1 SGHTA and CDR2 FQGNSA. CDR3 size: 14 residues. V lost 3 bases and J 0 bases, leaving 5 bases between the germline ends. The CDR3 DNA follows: TGTGCCAGCAGCTTTGGAGCAACTAATGAAAAACTGTTTTTT. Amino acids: CASSFGATNEKLFF.